Below, 5 T cell receptor beta chains from the same sample are listed, as sequenced in a study of T cell responses to AZD1222 COVID-19 vaccine. Sequencing was performed with immunoSEQ multiplex PCR; in TCRdb, only in-frame clones are kept and a portion is missing. The sample records approximately 140,000 clones, about 89% being singletons. Specimen: peripheral blood, collected 28 days after the second AZD1222 dose. The receptor source for this set is an adult who received the AZD1222 COVID-19 vaccine.

The rearrangement links TRBV4-1 to TRBJ1-1; D ambiguous. Deletions cut 2 bases from V and 3 bases from J, with 13 bases between. Germline V gene sequence: CDR1 MGHRA, CDR2 YSYEKL. The CDR3 is 15 amino acids. CDR3 nucleotides: TGCGCCAGCAGCCAACTTGGGCCCGGGGACACTGAAGCTTTCTTT. It yields the protein CASSQLGPGDTEAFF.

The rearrangement uses TRBV4-2 and TRBJ1-6; D is undetermined. The germline CDR1 and CDR2 sequences are LGHNA and YNFKEQ. The CDR3 loop spans 16 amino acids. The germline V and J ends were trimmed by 2 bases and 3 bases, with 11 bases remaining between them. For the CDR3, the DNA is TGTGCCAGCAGCCAATCCTGGGCAGACTATAATTCACCCCTCCACTTT. Amino acids: CASSQSWADYNSPLHF.

CDR3 amino acids: CASSQEVGPTGTDTQYF. In nucleotides, the CDR3 is TGTGCCAGCAGCCAAGAGGTTGGGCCTACGGGCACAGATACGCAGTATTTT. V usage is TRBV3-1 (or the pseudogene TRBV3-2) and J usage is TRBJ2-3; D gene uncertain. The V end lost 0 bases, the J end lost 1 base, and 14 bases lay between the germline ends. CDR3 length: 17 residues. The germline gives CDR1 LGHDT, CDR2 YNNKEL (reference sequence).

The V gene is TRBV27, the J gene TRBJ1-5, with D unresolved. Trimming removed 3 bases at V and 5 bases at J, with 8 bases between. This CDR3 contains 13 residues. Germline V CDR1 and CDR2: MNHEY, SMNVEV (reference sequence). In nucleotides, the CDR3 is TGTGCCAGCAGTTTTCGATTTGATCAGCCCCAGCATTTT. Amino acids: CASSFRFDQPQHF.

The chain has TRBV7-2 and TRBJ1-1; TRBD1 is a possible D gene (6 bases). CDR3 length equals 15 residues. Trimming shortened V by 1 base and J by 4 bases, and 13 bases separated the two germline ends. The V gene's germline CDR1 is SGHTA and CDR2 FQGNSA. The CDR3 DNA sequence: TGTGCCAGCAGCTTAGTCTCCGGGGGCGGCACTGAAGCTTTCTTT. It translates to CASSLVSGGGTEAFF.